This entry describes one TCR beta chain. Its specificity is not known. Reverse transcribing all isolated RNA meant expressed TCRB transcripts were sequenced. Repertoires were generated with immunoSEQ multiplex PCR, while TCRdb's copy carries only in-frame clones and drops some. The sample includes 810,000 or so clones, 17% of them seen just once. This CDR3 is built from 15 residues. CDR1 is LNHNV and CDR2 is YYDKDF in the germline V gene (reference sequence). The V end lost 0 bases, the J end lost 4 bases, and 10 bases lay between the germline ends. There was one heparinised blood draw per donor, averaging about 120 mL. Sorted populations all exceeded 98% purity. This entry is derived from a study of beta chain features in type 1 diabetes. Study observations and caveats: Researchers reported that naive, central memory and Treg TCRB repertoires appeared more similar in patients than in healthy donors. TCRB rearrangement may or may not be influenced by HLA type; here this remained unresolved.

Sequencing used naive CD4+ T cells from blood. The genes are TRBV15 and TRBJ1-3; D is uncertain. The clonotype originates from a woman aged 18 to 35 in good health. The CDR3 reads CATSRDPARGNTIYF. The CDR3 bases are TGTGCCACCAGCAGAGATCCGGCTAGAGGAAACACCATATATTTT. Looking up the rest from reference TRBV15 and TRBJ1-3 gives the full variable domain: DAMVIQNPRYQVTQFGKPVTLSCSQTLNHNVMYWYQQKSSQAPKLLFHYYDKDFNNEADTPDNFQSRRPNTSFCFLDIRSPGLGDTAMYLCATSRDPARGNTIYFGEGSWLTVV.